This T cell receptor (beta chain) was captured by sequencing in a study of shared clonotypes between healthy human individuals. Across the study: There were three CD4 naive, three CD4 memory, two CD8 naive and one CD8 memory plates per donor.

Note on this clone: Its cognate antigen is unknown.

Whole-study results and caveats: What naive subsets generally showed was a larger estimated richness than memory subsets showed. Generation probabilities of non-shared clonotypes were lower (relative to those shared by all four donors).

TCRdb keeps only in-frame clones here, not all; method: immunoSEQ multiplex PCR. The sample carries approximately 2.3 million clones, approximately 95% recorded once. V dropped 3 bases and J dropped 7 bases, with 6 bases sitting between them. This CDR3 spans 11 amino acids. Germline lookup yields CDR1 MNHNS and CDR2 SASEGT. The specimen was naive CD4+ T cells from PBMCs. Subset denoted: CD45RA+ positively selected. The chain recombines TRBV6-1 with TRBJ2-5; D call uncertain. This TCR derives from a man younger than 30 in good health. Some clones in this sample may be carry-over from other donors' samples. The CDR3 sequence is CASSDYGTQYF. The CDR3 nucleotides read TGTGCCAGCAGTGATTATGGGACCCAGTACTTC.